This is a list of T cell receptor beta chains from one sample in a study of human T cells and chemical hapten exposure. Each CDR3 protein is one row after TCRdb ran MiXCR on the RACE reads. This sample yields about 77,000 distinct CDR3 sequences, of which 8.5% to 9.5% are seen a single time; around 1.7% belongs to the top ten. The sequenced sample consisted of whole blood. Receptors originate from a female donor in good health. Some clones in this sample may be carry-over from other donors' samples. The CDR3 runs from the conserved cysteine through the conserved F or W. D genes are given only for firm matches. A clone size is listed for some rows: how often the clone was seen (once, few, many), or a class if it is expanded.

TGCAGCGTTTCAGCCAAGAACACTGAAGCTTTCTTT CSVSAKNTEAFF TRBV29-1 - many TRBJ1-1
TGCAGTGCTGGAAGATCGGCCTCAGGGGATACGCAGTATTTT CSAGRSASGDTQYF TRBV20-1 - - TRBJ2-3
TGTGCCAGTAGTATAGGTCTGGGGAATGAAAAACTGTTTTTT CASSIGLGNEKLFF TRBV19 - many TRBJ1-4
TGCGCCAGCAGCAGGGACACCAGGCGGGAAAAACTGTTTTTT CASSRDTRREKLFF TRBV5-1 - many TRBJ1-4
TGTGCCAGCAGTTACTCAGGGGGAGGCAATCAGCCCCAGCATTTT CASSYSGGGNQPQHF TRBV6-6 - - TRBJ1-5
TGCAGCGTTTTGGGACAGAACTACGAGCAGTACTTC CSVLGQNYEQYF TRBV29-1 TRBD1 many TRBJ2-7
TGCAGTGCGAGGGACAGAGAATCCTACGAGCAGTACTTC CSARDRESYEQYF TRBV20-1 TRBD1 many TRBJ2-7
TGCAGTGCCACAATGGGACAGGGGGTGATAGAGCAGTACTTC CSATMGQGVIEQYF TRBV20-1 TRBD1 many TRBJ2-7
TGTGCCAGCAGTTCCCTCCCTCCCGGTTACAGCAATCAGCCCCAGCATTTT CASSSLPPGYSNQPQHF TRBV27 - - TRBJ1-5
TGTGCCAGCAGCCAAGATCCCGACAGGGCCAGACTAGGCGAGCAGTACTTC CASSQDPDRARLGEQYF TRBV14 - few TRBJ2-7